Below are 21 T cell receptor beta chains sequenced from a single sample in a study of blood T cell repertoires in COVID-19. Sequencing used immunoSEQ multiplex PCR; TCRdb keeps in-frame clones, though not all of them. The sample lists approximately 26,000 clones; 90% were seen once. Sequencing used peripheral blood. The source of these receptors is a woman aged 55-75 years with active COVID-19.

The chain employs TRBV7-8 and TRBJ2-7; 7 positions agree with TRBD1. The CDR3 totals 15 residues. Germline lookup yields CDR1 SGHVS and CDR2 FQNEAQ. The J segment lost 4 bases and the V segment lost 5 bases, leaving 11 bases of the junction unmatched. As DNA, the CDR3 is TGTGCCAGCAGCCCCCACCGGGACAGTCATTACGAGCAGTACTTC. Encoded protein: CASSPHRDSHYEQYF.

A single count supports this clone. The J gene is TRBJ2-4, the V gene TRBV19; the D is unclear. The germline V gene has CDR1 LNHDA and CDR2 SQIVND (reference sequence). V lost 3 bases and J lost 13, with 16 bases in between. CDR3 length equals 13 residues. CDR3 region: CASSIWLADPQYF. The CDR3 bases are TGTGCCAGTAGTATTTGGTTAGCAGATCCCCAGTACTTC.

The rearrangement joins TRBV9 to TRBJ2-7, with 11 bases lining up with TRBD2. The CDR3 consists of 16 residues. V trimming: 3 bases; J trimming: 5 bases; junction bases outside the gene matches: 10. Per germline, CDR1 SGDLS and CDR2 YYNGEE. Here the CDR3 DNA reads TGTGCCAGCAGCGGATATAGCGGGAGGGCCGGGGACGAGCAGTACTTC. Translating gives CASSGYSGRAGDEQYF. The full variable domain, its missing parts supplied by reference TRBV9 and TRBJ2-7, is DSGVTQTPKHLITATGQRVTLRCSPRSGDLSVYWYQQSLDQGLQFLIQYYNGEERAKGNILERFSAQQFPDLHSELNLSSLELGDSALYFCASSGYSGRAGDEQYFGPGTRLTVT.

V usage is TRBV28 and J usage is TRBJ2-5, with 11 bases fitting TRBD2. Germline CDR1 and CDR2: MDHEN and SYDVKM. The CDR3 contains 15 residues. V shed 2 bases, J shed 4 bases, and the junction held 3 bases outside the gene matches. Here the CDR3 DNA reads TGTGCCAGCAGTTTAGGACTAGCGGGCACAGAGACCCAGTACTTC. This translates into CASSLGLAGTETQYF.

The chain has TRBV27 and TRBJ2-5; TRBD2 might be the D (6 bases). From germline, CDR1 is MNHEY and CDR2 SMNVEV (reference sequence). CDR3 length equals 15 residues. V dropped 10 bases and J dropped 6 bases, with 24 bases sitting between them. Written as DNA, the CDR3 is TGTGCCACCAGAAGTTTTCGGGACTGGTCGCAGACCCAGTACTTC. Its translation: CATRSFRDWSQTQYF.

This sequence joins TRBV19 and TRBJ2-7; 9 nucleotides agree with TRBD2. This CDR3 comprises 14 residues. V was pared by 5 bases and J by 3 bases, with 5 bases of the junction left unmatched. From germline, CDR1 is LNHDA and CDR2 SQIVND (reference sequence). This CDR3 is CASSGAAGGYEQYF. The CDR3 DNA follows: TGTGCCAGTAGTGGTGCAGCGGGAGGCTACGAGCAGTACTTC.

This clone came up once. J is TRBJ2-2 and V is TRBV5-1; weak D call: TRBD2 (5 bases). Per the germline V gene, CDR1 is SGHRS and CDR2 is YFSETQ. The CDR3 spans 16 residues. The ends were cut back, 3 bases at V and 4 bases at J, with 16 bases in the middle. CDR3 loop: CASSSAGSLATGELFF. The CDR3 DNA follows: TGCGCCAGCAGCTCCGCGGGTAGTTTGGCCACCGGGGAGCTGTTTTTT.

This sequence joins TRBV7-2 and TRBJ1-1; D remains ambiguous. From germline, CDR1 is SGHTA and CDR2 FQGNSA. Trimming removed 1 base at V and 7 bases at J, with 7 bases between. The CDR3 has 12 residues. CDR3 region: CASSLVGSEAFF. CDR3 bases: TGTGCCAGCAGCTTAGTTGGCAGTGAAGCTTTCTTT.

This chain connects TRBV10-3 to TRBJ2-2; 15 bases agree with TRBD2. Germline V CDR1 and CDR2: ENHRY, SYGVKD. With V trimmed by 10 bases and J by 3 bases, 6 bases remained unmatched. The CDR3 spans 16 residues. Here the CDR3 DNA reads TGTGCCAGCGGACTAGCGGGAGGGCGGGACACCGGGGAGCTGTTTTTT. Residues: CASGLAGGRDTGELFF.

This clone was found once. The chain is built from TRBV4-3 and TRBJ2-1, with D uncertain. CDR1 LGHNA and CDR2 YSLEER come from the germline V gene. This CDR3 has 17 amino acids. The V gene lost 0 bases and the J gene lost 2 bases, with 14 bases spanning the gap. The DNA for the CDR3 is TGCGCCAGCAGCCAAGATCTACGACTGGATCCCTACAATGAGCAGTTCTTC. Translating gives CASSQDLRLDPYNEQFF.

The chain recombines TRBV5-1 with TRBJ2-7, with TRBD1 matching over 9 bases. V lost 4 bases and J lost 0; bases outside the gene matches: 5. The CDR3 is 15 amino acids. CDR1 SGHRS and CDR2 YFSETQ come from the germline V gene. In DNA, the CDR3 is TGCGCCAGCAGCCGTGACAGGGGGGACTCCTACGAGCAGTACTTC. This translates into CASSRDRGDSYEQYF.

The chain recombines TRBV28 with TRBJ2-7; 7 bases agree with TRBD1. With V trimmed by 2 bases and J by 4 bases, 8 bases remained unmatched. The germline V gene encodes CDR1 MDHEN and CDR2 SYDVKM. The CDR3 has 15 amino acids. In DNA, the CDR3 is TGTGCCAGCAGTTTAAGGGCAGGGGGTGGGTACGAGCAGTACTTC. Translating it yields CASSLRAGGGYEQYF.

This clone was counted once. This rearrangement joins TRBV7-2 to TRBJ2-1; maybe TRBD2 (5 bases). The CDR3 totals 16 residues. V gave up 3 bases and J gave up 6 bases, with 18 bases separating them. Germline V lookup: CDR1 SGHTA, CDR2 FQGNSA. This CDR3 is CASSFPTRRGPNEQFF. CDR3 in DNA: TGTGCCAGCAGCTTCCCAACTAGACGAGGCCCCAATGAGCAGTTCTTC.

The rearrangement links TRBV15 to TRBJ2-7; 11 nucleotides align to TRBD2. Unmatched junction bases numbered 21, after V lost 0 bases and J lost 2 bases. This CDR3 comprises 22 residues. Per germline, CDR1 LNHNV and CDR2 YYDKDF (reference sequence). The CDR3 spells CATSRDRTPRASGRTRPYEQYF. The CDR3 coding sequence is TGTGCCACCAGCAGAGATAGGACTCCCAGGGCTAGCGGGAGGACTCGACCCTACGAGCAGTACTTC.

The rearrangement joins TRBV18 to TRBJ2-4; TRBD2 is a possible D gene (6 bases). Germline lookup yields CDR1 KGHSH and CDR2 LQKENI. V was pared by 2 bases and J by 8 bases, with 13 bases between. This CDR3 has 14 residues. CDR3 amino acids: CASSPVAGKDIQYF. The CDR3 DNA follows: TGTGCCAGCTCACCAGTTGCGGGGAAGGACATTCAGTACTTC.

This chain links TRBV2 with TRBJ2-3, with 8 bases matching TRBD2. In germline, CDR1 is SNHLY, CDR2 FYNNEI. Trimming took 4 bases from V and 7 from J; bases not matched to a gene: 16. This CDR3 comprises 17 residues. The CDR3 sequence is CASSVTLPGLGGNTQYF. The DNA of the CDR3 is TGTGCCAGCAGTGTAACTCTACCGGGACTAGGGGGAAATACGCAGTATTTT. Full variable domain (rest looked up from reference TRBV2 and TRBJ2-3): EPEVTQTPSHQVTQMGQEVILRCVPISNHLYFYWYRQILGQKVEFLVSFYNNEISEKSEIFDDQFSVERPDGSNFTLKIRSTKLEDSAMYFCASSVTLPGLGGNTQYFGPGTRLTVL.

The J gene is TRBJ2-7, the V gene TRBV19, with 8 nucleotides matching TRBD1. The CDR3 totals 16 residues. V shed 3 bases and J 1 base; nucleotides not matched to a gene: 8. Germline V CDR1 and CDR2: LNHDA, SQIVND (reference sequence). The CDR3 sequence is CASSMGPRTGSYEQYF. DNA for the CDR3: TGTGCCAGTAGTATGGGCCCCAGGACAGGGTCCTACGAGCAGTACTTC.

This sequence joins TRBV18 and TRBJ2-1; the match to TRBD1 covers 10 bases. CDR1 and CDR2 from the germline V gene are KGHSH and LQKENI. The CDR3 runs to 15 residues. The V segment lost 2 bases and the J segment 5 bases; nucleotides outside the gene matches: 3. CDR3 nucleotides: TGTGCCAGCTCACCAACCGGGACAGGGGACAATGAGCAGTTCTTC. This translates into CASSPTGTGDNEQFF.

The chain is built from TRBV15 and TRBJ2-1; 10 bases map to TRBD1. Germline assignment: CDR1 LNHNV and CDR2 YYDKDF (reference sequence). The V gene end was trimmed by 4 bases and the J gene end by 4 bases; junction bases not matched to a gene: 4. This CDR3 contains 15 residues. CDR3 bases: TGTGCCACCAGCACGGACAGGGGGGAATACAATGAGCAGTTCTTC. It specifies CATSTDRGEYNEQFF. Supplemented by reference TRBV15 and TRBJ2-1, the full variable domain reads DAMVIQNPRYQVTQFGKPVTLSCSQTLNHNVMYWYQQKSSQAPKLLFHYYDKDFNNEADTPDNFQSRRPNTSFCFLDIRSPGLGDTAMYLCATSTDRGEYNEQFFGPGTRLTVL.

This clone was seen just once. The chain has TRBV5-1 and TRBJ2-5; a possible D gene is TRBD2 (5 bases). CDR3 length: 15 residues. V lost 0 bases, J lost 5 bases, and 14 bases lay in between. Germline CDR1 SGHRS, CDR2 YFSETQ. CDR3 DNA sequence: TGCGCCAGCAGCTTGGCCGGGGATACGAGGGAGACCCAGTACTTC. Its translation is CASSLAGDTRETQYF. Together with reference TRBV5-1 and TRBJ2-5, the CDR3 gives the full variable domain: KAGVTQTPRYLIKTRGQQVTLSCSPISGHRSVSWYQQTPGQGLQFLFEYFSETQRNKGNFPGRFSGRQFSNSRSEMNVSTLELGDSALYLCASSLAGDTRETQYFGPGTRLLVL.

This clone showed up just once. The chain is built from TRBV27 and TRBJ2-7; TRBD2 might be the D (6 bases). V gave up 4 bases and J gave up 3 bases, with 13 bases separating them. Germline-derived CDR1 and CDR2 are MNHEY and SMNVEV (reference sequence). The CDR3 has 14 residues. The CDR3: CASSYSSANYEQYF. CDR3 bases: TGTGCCAGCAGTTACTCTAGCGCAAACTACGAGCAGTACTTC.